Listed here are 29 T cell receptor beta chains from one sample, sequenced in a study of CD8+ T cells in alopecia areata. Extraction of RNA preceded its reverse transcription into cDNA, which served as the sequencing template. The repertoire was sequenced with immunoSEQ multiplex PCR; TCRdb's copy has only in-frame clones and lacks some. The table shows 150,000 to 200,000 clones, with roughly 59% occurring only once. Sequencing was performed on CD4+ T cells sorted from blood, taken at week 0. All receptors derive from a human donor with alopecia areata.

V and J are TRBV30 and TRBJ1-6; D perhaps matches TRBD1 (6 bases). Germline CDR1 is GTSNPN and CDR2 is SVGIG (reference sequence). The CDR3 consists of 15 residues. V lost 3 bases, J lost 7 bases, and 16 bases lay in between. The CDR3 spells CAWRHAGVDNSPLHF. DNA for the CDR3: TGTGCCTGGAGGCATGCAGGGGTCGACAATTCACCCCTCCACTTT.

J is TRBJ2-7 and V is TRBV10-2, with 9 bases that match TRBD1. Trimming removed 3 bases from V and 5 bases from J; junction bases left unmatched: 8. The CDR3 is 15 amino acids. Germline V CDR1 and CDR2: WSHSY, SAAADI. The CDR3 bases are TGCGCCAGCAGTGATGAGGGACAGGGTTCCCACGAGCAGTACTTC. Protein product: CASSDEGQGSHEQYF.

In its sample, this clone was seen a few times. In the same sample, other DNA sequences code for this CDR3. The CDR3 sequence: CAISESDRGYGYTF. The CDR3 coding sequence is TGTGCCATCAGTGAGTCCGACAGGGGTTATGGCTACACCTTC. The V call is TRBV10-3, the J call TRBJ1-2; 8 nucleotides align to TRBD1. V trimming: 0 bases; J trimming: 5 bases; junction bases outside the gene matches: 2. The germline V gene has CDR1 ENHRY and CDR2 SYGVKD. The CDR3 runs to 14 residues.

The gene calls are TRBV7-2 and TRBJ2-5, with 7 bases identical to TRBD1. The J segment lost 6 bases and the V segment lost 5 bases, leaving 12 bases of the junction unmatched. The CDR3 has 15 amino acids. Germline CDR1 is SGHTA and CDR2 is FQGNSA. The CDR3 loop is CASSPWGTVPKTQYF. The CDR3, as DNA: TGTGCCAGCAGCCCATGGGGGACAGTCCCGAAGACCCAGTACTTC.

This chain uses TRBV28 with TRBJ2-4; 9 positions agree with TRBD1. V gave up 4 bases and J gave up 4 bases; unmatched junction bases: 5. This CDR3 region has 15 residues. Germline values: CDR1 MDHEN, CDR2 SYDVKM. Written as DNA, the CDR3 is TGTGCCAGCAGTTCGTCGGGACAGGGAAAAAACATTCAGTACTTC. Amino acid sequence: CASSSSGQGKNIQYF.

V is TRBV30 and J is TRBJ1-2, with D hard to call. The length of the CDR3 is 13 residues. Germline CDR1 is GTSNPN and CDR2 is SVGIG (reference sequence). V was shortened by 8 bases and J by 4 bases, with 17 bases between the two germline ends. The CDR3 DNA reads TGTGCCACCGTTCTAACGAATAGCTATGGCTACACCTTC. Protein sequence: CATVLTNSYGYTF.

The chain uses TRBV30 and TRBJ2-7; the D gene is possibly TRBD1 (5 bases). Trimming left V 0 bases short and J 7 bases short, with 16 bases between. Germline V lookup: CDR1 GTSNPN, CDR2 SVGIG (reference sequence). The CDR3 totals 14 residues. CDR3 DNA sequence: TGTGCCTGGAGTGTAGACCTCACCCCAGGGGAGCAGTACTTC. Translated: CAWSVDLTPGEQYF.

The chain links TRBV5-1 to TRBJ2-7, with D perhaps matching TRBD1 (5 bases). Germline assignment: CDR1 SGHRS and CDR2 YFSETQ. V was shortened by 0 bases and J by 2 bases, with 9 bases between the two germline ends. CDR3 length: 14 residues. The CDR3 DNA reads as TGCGCCAGCAGCTTGGATCCAGGGACCTACGAGCAGTACTTC. Encoded protein: CASSLDPGTYEQYF.

The chain couples TRBV7-9 to TRBJ1-6; D call uncertain. V was pared by 6 bases and J by 8 bases, with 11 bases between. This CDR3 has 13 amino acids. The V gene's germline CDR1 is SEHNR and CDR2 FQNEAQ (reference sequence). The DNA of the CDR3 is TGTGCCAGCAGGGGAGATAGAGATTCACCCCTCCACTTT. It codes for CASRGDRDSPLHF.

J is TRBJ1-5 and V is TRBV30; possibly TRBD1 for D (6 bases). Germline V gene sequence: CDR1 GTSNPN, CDR2 SVGIG (reference sequence). This CDR3 is 15 amino acids long. Trimming pared 4 bases from V and 4 bases from J, leaving 17 bases between. CDR3 coding DNA: TGTGCCTGGATGCGGCGGGGGGCGCCGAATCAGCCCCAGCATTTT. Translated: CAWMRRGAPNQPQHF.

The CDR3 region is CASSLGNIQYF. As DNA, the CDR3 is TGTGCCAGCAGCTTGGGGAACATTCAGTACTTC. The rearrangement links TRBV5-6 to TRBJ2-4; no firm D call. This CDR3 has 11 residues. Deletions cut 0 bases from V and 7 bases from J, with 2 bases between. Germline CDR1 reads SGHDT; CDR2 reads YYEEEE.

The rearrangement joins TRBV10-2 to TRBJ2-5; unclear D gene. This CDR3 has 11 residues. CDR1 is WSHSY, CDR2 SAAADI, per germline. The germline V and J ends were trimmed by 8 bases and 6 bases, with 10 bases remaining between them. CDR3 DNA: TGCGCCAGCCAGGCGGTACAGACCCAGTACTTC. This sequence encodes CASQAVQTQYF.

This chain links TRBV7-2 with TRBJ1-1; D not resolved. The V gene lost 5 bases and the J gene lost 0 bases, with 13 bases spanning the gap. Germline CDR1 and CDR2: SGHTA and FQGNSA. The CDR3 runs to 15 residues. The CDR3 coding sequence is TGTGCCAGCAGCACCTTAGTAACAGTGAACACTGAAGCTTTCTTT. Protein: CASSTLVTVNTEAFF.

The chain employs TRBV29-1 and TRBJ2-1; tentatively, D is TRBD1 (5 bases). The germline V gene has CDR1 SQVTM and CDR2 ANQGSEA. Trimming cost V 4 bases and J 9 bases, with 10 bases left between them. The CDR3 consists of 11 residues. The CDR3 spells CSVVRGIEQFF. CDR3 nucleotide sequence: TGCAGCGTTGTTAGGGGTATTGAGCAGTTCTTC.

The chain couples TRBV9 to TRBJ1-1; TRBD1 might be the D (5 bases). In germline, CDR1 is SGDLS, CDR2 YYNGEE. The CDR3 loop spans 15 amino acids. V dropped 2 bases and J dropped 1 base, with 12 bases sitting between them. Here the CDR3 reads CASSVKGLPNTEAFF. The CDR3 DNA follows: TGTGCCAGCAGCGTTAAGGGACTCCCGAACACTGAAGCTTTCTTT.

This clone was recorded a few times. The chain couples TRBV11-3 to TRBJ1-1; possibly TRBD1 for D (5 bases). The CDR3 spans 15 residues. CDR1 and CDR2 (germline): SGHNT, YENEEA. The V end lost 5 bases, the J end lost 3 bases, and 16 bases lay between the germline ends. CDR3 nucleotide sequence: TGTGCCAGCAGCCCGATCCCGGGGGGAGACACTGAAGCTTTCTTT. This encodes CASSPIPGGDTEAFF.

This clone was seen just once. The chain has TRBV20-1 and TRBJ1-1; no clear D. The length of the CDR3 is 11 residues. Trimming pared 7 bases from V and 1 base from J, leaving 7 bases between. The germline V gene has CDR1 DFQATT and CDR2 SNEGSKA (reference sequence). In nucleotides, the CDR3 is TGCAGTGGCCTTAGGAACACTGAAGCTTTCTTT. It translates to CSGLRNTEAFF.

There are a few counts of this clone. V usage is TRBV4-3 and J usage is TRBJ2-3, with a tentative D call TRBD1 (6 bases). Trimming left V 0 bases short and J 3 bases short, with 13 bases between. This CDR3 has 16 residues. CDR1 LGHNA and CDR2 YSLEER come from the germline V gene. The CDR3 bases are TGCGCCAGCAGCCAAGAGGGGGCACTAACAACAGATACGCAGTATTTT. Amino acids: CASSQEGALTTDTQYF.

This clone turned up a few times. This sequence joins TRBV29-1 and TRBJ1-4, with no clear D. The germline gives CDR1 SQVTM, CDR2 ANQGSEA. The CDR3 is 10 residues long. Trimming shortened V by 8 bases and J by 7 bases, and 8 bases separated the two germline ends. The CDR3 nucleotides read TGCAGCCCCCTTCGTGAAAAACTGTTTTTT. Translated: CSPLREKLFF.

The chain employs TRBV30 and TRBJ2-7, with D hard to call. V was pared by 4 bases and J by 2 bases, with 6 bases between. The CDR3 covers 11 residues. Germline CDR1 reads GTSNPN; CDR2 reads SVGIG (reference sequence). In DNA, the CDR3 is TGTGCCTGGACCACCGCCTACGAGCAGTACTTC. Translating gives CAWTTAYEQYF.

This chain links TRBV5-1 with TRBJ1-6, with a weak D call TRBD1 (6 bases). Germline V gives CDR1 SGHRS, CDR2 YFSETQ. V lost 0 bases to trimming and J lost 7 bases, with 17 bases between them. There are 17 residues in the CDR3. CDR3 in amino acids: CASSLAKPAGVNSPLHF. The CDR3 nucleotides are TGCGCCAGCAGCTTGGCCAAACCAGCAGGGGTAAATTCACCCCTCCACTTT.

This clone occurred once. The chain links TRBV4-3 to TRBJ2-6, with D possibly TRBD2 on 5 matching bases. This CDR3 comprises 16 residues. CDR1 LGHNA and CDR2 YSLEER come from the germline V gene. Trimming took 0 bases from V and 0 from J, leaving 6 bases between them. For the CDR3, the DNA is TGCGCCAGCAGCCAAGAGAGCGGCTCTGGGGCCAACGTCCTGACTTTC. This codes for CASSQESGSGANVLTF.

V usage is TRBV9 and J usage is TRBJ2-3, with 12 bases matching TRBD2. The germline CDR1 and CDR2 sequences are SGDLS and YYNGEE. The CDR3 runs to 16 residues. Trimming at V came to 0 bases and at J to 13 bases, leaving 12 bases not matched to a gene. The CDR3 sequence is CASSVAPMTSGGDKYF. CDR3 coding DNA: TGTGCCAGCAGCGTAGCCCCAATGACTAGCGGGGGAGATAAGTATTTT.

The chain carries TRBV30 and TRBJ1-2; a weak D match, TRBD1 (5 bases). Trimming took off 2 bases at V and 5 bases at J, with 9 bases between the two ends. Germline assignment: CDR1 GTSNPN and CDR2 SVGIG (reference sequence). The CDR3 contains 12 residues. The CDR3 loop is CAWSMGEYGYTF. The CDR3 nucleotides are TGTGCCTGGAGTATGGGGGAGTATGGCTACACCTTC.

The rearrangement joins TRBV5-1 to TRBJ1-2; 8 bases line up with TRBD1. The CDR3 runs to 16 residues. The junction had 10 bases not matched to a gene; V was cut back by 0 bases and J by 6 bases. Germline lookup yields CDR1 SGHRS and CDR2 YFSETQ. The CDR3 spells CASSLAAVLTGDGYTF. CDR3 coding DNA: TGCGCCAGCAGCTTGGCCGCAGTTTTGACAGGGGATGGCTACACCTTC.

The rearrangement uses TRBV30 and TRBJ1-1; D gene uncertain. V shed 7 bases and J shed 1 base, with 19 bases lying between them. There are 15 residues in the CDR3. Germline loops: CDR1 GTSNPN, CDR2 SVGIG (reference sequence). The CDR3 reads CASPKEGGGNTEAFF. CDR3 coding DNA: TGTGCCTCCCCCAAAGAGGGCGGCGGGAACACTGAAGCTTTCTTT.

The chain carries TRBV10-3 and TRBJ1-2; 8 positions match TRBD1. J was trimmed by 5 bases and V by 9 bases; bases with no gene match: 11. The CDR3 runs 14 residues. CDR1 and CDR2 from the germline V gene are ENHRY and SYGVKD. The CDR3 DNA reads as TGTGCCATAAGCACCATGACAGGGGATTATGGCTACACCTTC. Translated, it gives CAISTMTGDYGYTF.

This clone was observed a single time. The V gene is TRBV4-1, the J gene TRBJ1-6; no reliable D call. The CDR3 loop spans 13 amino acids. Trimming cost V 1 base and J 8 bases, with 6 bases left between them. Germline CDR1 MGHRA, CDR2 YSYEKL. The CDR3, as DNA: TGCGCCAGCAGCCAAGCCGAGGATTCACCCCTCCACTTT. This codes for CASSQAEDSPLHF.

The V and J genes are TRBV4-1 and TRBJ1-6; D unclear. The germline V gene has CDR1 MGHRA and CDR2 YSYEKL. The V end was cut by 6 bases, the J end by 4 bases, with 16 bases between. The CDR3 has 16 amino acids. The CDR3 coding sequence is TGCGCCAGCAGGACCCAACTGCAGGAGTATAATTCACCCCTCCACTTT. This encodes CASRTQLQEYNSPLHF.